This entry lists 9 T cell receptor beta chains sequenced from one sample in a study of blood T cell repertoires in COVID-19 (dated by TCRdb to about 2020). The library relied on the immunoSEQ multiplex PCR assay. TCRdb's version of the immuneACCESS table is confined to in-frame rearrangements and falls short of the full clone set. An unresolved V gene accounts for under half of the shortfall where checked; the remainder is of unknown origin. This sample comprises fewer than 150,000 clones, 70% to 90% of them detected only once. 8% to 9% of the sample belongs to the ten largest clones. Specimen: peripheral blood. The receptors originated from a woman between 70 and 85 years old who had recovered from COVID-19.

This clone appeared a few times. The chain links TRBV5-1 to TRBJ2-3; tentative D call: TRBD1 (6 bases). Trimming shortened V by 5 bases and J by 6 bases, and 16 bases separated the two germline ends. This CDR3 contains 14 residues. CDR1 is SGHRS and CDR2 is YFSETQ in the germline V gene. The DNA of the CDR3 is TGCGCCAGCAGACCACAGGGCGCGGCGGATACGCAGTATTTT. Its translation: CASRPQGAADTQYF.

The chain recombines TRBV7-3 with TRBJ2-2, with 7 bases identical to TRBD1. The V gene's germline CDR1 is SGHTA and CDR2 FQGTGA. The CDR3 is 14 residues long. V dropped 5 bases and J dropped 9; count of bases not matched to a gene: 9. CDR3 region: CASSPDRVGRELFF. CDR3 DNA: TGTGCCAGCAGCCCCGACAGGGTTGGCCGGGAGCTGTTTTTT.

The rearrangement joins TRBV25-1 to TRBJ1-5; D is perhaps TRBD1 (6 bases). The CDR3 has 14 residues. V lost 6 bases to trimming and J lost 3 bases, with 12 bases between them. Germline V CDR1 and CDR2: MGHDK, SYGVNS. The CDR3 DNA reads as TGTGCCAGCAGGGCCGGACAGCCCAATCAGCCCCAGCATTTT. Its translation: CASRAGQPNQPQHF.

V is TRBV11-1 and J is TRBJ1-1; 8 nucleotides align to TRBD1. The germline V gene encodes CDR1 SGHAT and CDR2 FQDESV (reference sequence). The CDR3 has 14 amino acids. V gave up 5 bases and J gave up 11 bases; unmatched junction bases: 13. The CDR3: CASSLRRQGAVAFF. CDR3 in DNA: TGTGCCAGCAGCCTAAGGCGGCAGGGGGCTGTTGCTTTCTTT.

The chain employs TRBV29-1 and TRBJ1-2; D not resolved. V was cut by 4 bases and J by 0 bases, with 6 bases left in between. There are 12 residues in the CDR3. Germline assignment: CDR1 SQVTM and CDR2 ANQGSEA. The CDR3 DNA sequence: TGCAGCGTTGGGGGAGCTAACTATGGCTACACCTTC. Its translation: CSVGGANYGYTF.

V is TRBV13 and J is TRBJ1-1; D is ambiguous. The germline V gene has CDR1 PRHDT and CDR2 FYEKMQ (reference sequence). V lost 5 bases, J lost 0 bases, and 10 bases lay in between. The CDR3 runs 14 residues. Here the CDR3 DNA reads TGTGCCAGCAGCCCTCGATACATGAACACTGAAGCTTTCTTT. Its translation is CASSPRYMNTEAFF.

The chain has TRBV28 and TRBJ1-2; 7 bases align to TRBD1. Trimming removed 6 bases from V and 4 bases from J; junction bases left unmatched: 14. The germline V gene has CDR1 MDHEN and CDR2 SYDVKM. This CDR3 region has 16 residues. CDR3 sequence (DNA): TGTGCCAGCAGGGACAGGAGCGTAGATCGGAGCTATGGCTACACCTTC. Protein: CASRDRSVDRSYGYTF.

The rearrangement links TRBV3-1 (or the pseudogene TRBV3-2) to TRBJ2-7; TRBD1 matches 8 bases. Germline V gives CDR1 LGHDT, CDR2 YNNKEL (reference sequence). The junction had 7 bases not matched to a gene; V was cut back by 3 bases and J by 6 bases. The CDR3 covers 14 residues. The CDR3 nucleotides are TGTGCCAGCAGCCATCCGGGACAGGCGGTCGAGCAGTACTTC. Encoded protein: CASSHPGQAVEQYF.

This chain joins TRBV9 and TRBJ2-7; no clear D gene. The V gene lost 0 bases and the J gene lost 2 bases, with 9 bases spanning the gap. CDR3 length: 14 residues. Germline loops: CDR1 SGDLS, CDR2 YYNGEE. The CDR3 region is CASSVGAGTYEQYF. The CDR3 coding sequence is TGTGCCAGCAGCGTAGGGGCAGGAACCTACGAGCAGTACTTC.